One sample yielded the 21 T cell receptor beta chains listed below, sequenced in a study of T cells in Graves' hyperthyroidism and ophthalmopathy. It was RNA transcripts that yielded the amplified TCR beta CDR3 regions. Initially, a first-round RT-PCR of the TCR CDR3 employed the HTBI primer set. One entry per CDR3 protein, called by TCRdb with MiXCR from the multiplex PCR reads. The table shows a few hundred thousand distinct CDR3 sequences, with just over 45% occurring only once. The sequenced sample consisted of peripheral blood or thyroid tissue (not recorded which). These receptors all stem from an adult woman with Graves' disease, either hyperthyroidism or ophthalmopathy (not recorded which).

This clonotype was detected ten times or more. The chain combines TRBV5-1 with TRBJ1-4; TRBD1 agrees at 7 bases. The CDR3 is made up of 14 amino acids. J lost 7 bases, V lost 0 bases, and 3 bases had no gene match. From germline, CDR1 is SGHRS and CDR2 YFSETQ. CDR3 protein: CASSLDRGVEKLFF. The CDR3 DNA reads as TGCGCCAGCAGCTTGGACAGGGGAGTTGAAAAACTGTTTTTT.

The sample holds many counts of this clonotype. The chain uses TRBV2 and TRBJ2-5; either TRBD1 or TRBD2 may fit D (7 bases each). Deletions cut 8 bases from V and 2 bases from J, with 15 bases between. Per the germline V gene, CDR1 is SNHLY and CDR2 is FYNNEI. The CDR3 runs 14 residues. The CDR3 reads CASQGGDLQETQYF. CDR3 nucleotides: TGTGCCAGCCAGGGGGGGGACCTTCAAGAGACCCAGTACTTC.

At least ten counts were recorded for this clonotype. J is TRBJ1-1 and V is TRBV19, with a weak D call TRBD1 (5 bases). From germline, CDR1 is LNHDA and CDR2 SQIVND (reference sequence). V was clipped by 7 bases and J by 2 bases, with 17 bases between them. CDR3 length equals 15 residues. DNA for the CDR3: TGTGCCAGTAAGTGGGGCAGCTTTCCTAACACTGAAGCTTTCTTT. The encoded protein is CASKWGSFPNTEAFF. The full variable domain, its missing parts supplied by reference TRBV19 and TRBJ1-1, is DGGITQSPKYLFRKEGQNVTLSCEQNLNHDAMYWYRQDPGQGLRLIYYSQIVNDFQKGDIAEGYSVSREKKESFPLTVTSAQKNPTAFYLCASKWGSFPNTEAFFGQGTRLTVV.

At least ten counts were recorded for this clonotype. J is TRBJ1-6 and V is TRBV25-1; 8 nucleotides match TRBD1. The CDR3 spans 15 residues. Per germline, CDR1 MGHDK and CDR2 SYGVNS. V was pared by 3 bases and J by 10 bases, with 8 bases of the junction left unmatched. The CDR3 DNA reads TGTGCCAGCAGTGATCCCACAGGGGGTAACTCACCCCTCCACTTT. This sequence encodes CASSDPTGGNSPLHF. The full variable domain, rest sourced from reference TRBV25-1 and TRBJ1-6, is EADIYQTPRYLVIGTGKKITLECSQTMGHDKMYWYQQDPGMELHLIHYSYGVNSTEKGDLSSESTVSRIRTEHFPLTLESARPSHTSQYLCASSDPTGGNSPLHFGNGTRLTVT.

The chain is built from TRBV9 and TRBJ1-5, with D unresolved. The CDR3 is 16 amino acids. Trimming stripped 5 bases from V and 2 bases from J, with 17 bases between. CDR1 is SGDLS and CDR2 is YYNGEE in the germline V gene. The CDR3 nucleotides read TGTGCCAGCAGTCAGCGGCAGGTATGGGGCAATCAGCCCCAGCATTTT. It is translated as CASSQRQVWGNQPQHF.

V and J are TRBV9 and TRBJ1-6, with TRBD1 matching over 9 bases. Germline V gene data show CDR1 as SGDLS and CDR2 as YYNGEE. Losses at the gene ends were 4 bases for V and 6 bases for J; bases not matched to a gene: 8. CDR3 size: 16 residues. CDR3 residues: CASSPWDRELNSPLHF. DNA of the CDR3: TGTGCCAGCAGCCCATGGGACAGGGAGCTTAATTCACCCCTCCACTTT.

V and J are TRBV10-3 and TRBJ1-3; the D gene is possibly TRBD1 (5 bases). The V gene's germline CDR1 is ENHRY and CDR2 SYGVKD. The V end was cut by 4 bases, the J end by 1 base, with 8 bases between. The CDR3 sequence is 14 residues long. DNA for the CDR3: TGTGCCATCAGTGTCGGGGGGTCTGGAAACACCATATATTTT. This gives the protein CAISVGGSGNTIYF.

The chain is built from TRBV20-1 and TRBJ1-1; D ambiguous. CDR3 length: 14 amino acids. CDR1 and CDR2 from the germline V gene are DFQATT and SNEGSKA (reference sequence). V lost 2 bases and J lost 4, with 14 bases in between. In nucleotides, the CDR3 is TGCAGTGCTAGATGGGTAGCAATGAGCACTGAAGCTTTCTTT. Its protein is CSARWVAMSTEAFF.

This clonotype was observed a few times. The V and J genes are TRBV24-1 and TRBJ2-5, with 7 bases identical to TRBD1. CDR1 is KGHDR and CDR2 is SFDVKD in the germline V gene. The CDR3 loop spans 14 amino acids. V was pared by 3 bases and J by 1 base, with 1 base of the junction left unmatched. The CDR3 here is CATSDPGGQETQYF. Written as DNA, the CDR3 is TGTGCCACCAGTGATCCAGGGGGCCAAGAGACCCAGTACTTC.

J is TRBJ2-5 and V is TRBV12-3 or TRBV12-4; a weak D match, TRBD1 (6 bases). The CDR3 sequence is 11 residues long. The germline V and J ends were trimmed by 6 bases and 7 bases, with 9 bases remaining between them. The CDR3 sequence: CASRLTGTQYF. For the CDR3, the DNA is TGTGCCAGCAGACTGACAGGGACCCAGTACTTC.

This clonotype was seen repeatedly, ten times or more. The rearrangement links TRBV7-2 to TRBJ1-2; TRBD1 matches at 7 bases. With 1 base clipped from V and 7 bases from J, the junction kept 3 bases outside the gene matches. Germline V gives CDR1 SGHTA, CDR2 FQGNSA. This CDR3 comprises 13 residues. CDR3 region: CASSLDRGSGYTF. In DNA, the CDR3 is TGTGCCAGCAGCTTAGACAGGGGAAGTGGCTACACCTTC.

This clonotype has only a few counts. CDR3 nucleotide sequence: TGTGCCAGTAGTTCGGGACCGAGAGAGGATACGCAGTATTTT. This sequence encodes CASSSGPREDTQYF. This sequence joins TRBV19 and TRBJ2-3; D is perhaps TRBD1 or TRBD2 (5 bases each). CDR1 is LNHDA and CDR2 is SQIVND in the germline V gene (reference sequence). V lost 5 bases and J lost 6, with 15 bases in between. The CDR3 runs to 14 residues. Drawing the rest from reference TRBV19 and TRBJ2-3, the complete variable domain is DGGITQSPKYLFRKEGQNVTLSCEQNLNHDAMYWYRQDPGQGLRLIYYSQIVNDFQKGDIAEGYSVSREKKESFPLTVTSAQKNPTAFYLCASSSGPREDTQYFGPGTRLTVL.

A word on this clonotype: A read error may produce the germline difference seen at one junction end. This chain links TRBV5-1 with TRBJ2-7; the D gene is possibly TRBD2 (7 bases). This CDR3 has 14 amino acids. Per the germline V gene, CDR1 is SGHRS and CDR2 is YFSETQ. The CDR3 DNA follows: TGCGTCAGCAGCGGCCTGGGCGGGGGCAGGGAGCAGTACTTC. It codes for CVSSGLGGGREQYF.

A word on this clonotype: A much larger clonotype is one base distant, so this may be a read error. The chain has TRBV5-5 and TRBJ2-7, with 11 bases aligning to TRBD1. The CDR3 runs 15 residues. Germline CDR1 SGHKS, CDR2 YYEKEE (reference sequence). CDR3: CANSFPGQGENEQYF. Here the CDR3 DNA reads TGTGCCAACAGCTTCCCGGGACAGGGGGAAAACGAGCAGTACTTC. The variable domain in full, with the rest retrieved from reference TRBV5-5 and TRBJ2-7, is DAGVTQSPTHLIKTRGQQVTLRCSPISGHKSVSWYQQVLGQGPQFIFQYYEKEERGRGNFPDRFSARQFPNYSSELNVNALLLGDSALYLCANSFPGQGENEQYFGPGTRLTVT.

The V and J genes are TRBV2 and TRBJ2-6, with D perhaps TRBD1 (6 bases). With 5 bases removed from V and 7 bases from J, the gap between germline ends came to 15 bases. The CDR3 is 15 amino acids. CDR1 is SNHLY and CDR2 is FYNNEI in the germline V gene. The CDR3 region has the DNA TGTGCCAGCAGTTACTCCTACGGGACAGCCAACGTCCTGACTTTC. It translates to CASSYSYGTANVLTF.

CDR3 nucleotide sequence: TGTGCCAGCAGCTCCTTACAGGGGTTGGGGTCACCCCTCCACTTT. The encoded protein is CASSSLQGLGSPLHF. The chain carries TRBV7-8 and TRBJ1-6; 7 bases match TRBD1. The CDR3 contains 15 residues. Trimming cost V 4 bases and J 10 bases; bases outside gene matches: 10. Germline V gene data show CDR1 as SGHVS and CDR2 as FQNEAQ. Complete variable domain (other parts from reference TRBV7-8 and TRBJ1-6): GAGVSQSPRYKVAKRGQDVALRCDPISGHVSLFWYQQALGQGPEFLTYFQNEAQLDKSGLPSDRFFAERPEGSVSTLKIQRTQQEDSAVYLCASSSLQGLGSPLHFGNGTRLTVT.

This clonotype was recorded at least ten times. V usage is TRBV7-2 and J usage is TRBJ1-2; D is perhaps TRBD1 (6 bases). The CDR3 runs 14 residues. Germline loops: CDR1 SGHTA, CDR2 FQGNSA. V dropped 0 bases and J dropped 8 bases, with 13 bases sitting between them. The CDR3 DNA is TGTGCCAGCAGCTTAGCCACAGGGTCAGACGGCTACACCTTC. Its translation is CASSLATGSDGYTF.

This clonotype was observed at least ten times. This sequence joins TRBV6-5 and TRBJ2-5; 10 positions agree with TRBD1. Germline V gene data show CDR1 as MNHEY and CDR2 as SVGAGI. With V trimmed by 6 bases and J by 4 bases, 5 bases remained unmatched. The CDR3 consists of 14 residues. In DNA, the CDR3 is TGTGCCAGCAGACGAGACAGGGGGCCAGAGACCCAGTACTTC. As protein: CASRRDRGPETQYF.

In regard to this clonotype: One end of the junction fails to match germline, which may point to a read error. In DNA form, the CDR3 reads TGTGCCAGCAGCGTAGGTTCTAGCGGGGAGCTGTACTTC. Amino acids: CASSVGSSGELYF. The chain has TRBV6-1 and TRBJ2-7, with 9 bases aligning to TRBD2. This CDR3 comprises 13 residues. Per germline, CDR1 MNHNS and CDR2 SASEGT.

This clonotype was found once. The rearrangement joins TRBV10-3 to TRBJ1-6; no definite D call. The V end lost 0 bases, the J end lost 9 bases, and 15 bases lay between the germline ends. This CDR3 has 16 residues. Germline CDR1 ENHRY, CDR2 SYGVKD. This CDR3 reads CAISESLVRRLSPLHF. The DNA for the CDR3 is TGTGCCATCAGTGAGTCCCTGGTTCGGCGGCTTTCACCCCTCCACTTT.

This clonotype was seen more than once but under ten times. The chain has TRBV5-4 and TRBJ2-5; no definite D call. CDR1 is SGHNT and CDR2 is YYREEE in the germline V gene (reference sequence). V was shortened by 4 bases and J by 5 bases, with 12 bases between the two germline ends. The CDR3 spans 13 residues. The CDR3 spells CASSPRSGETQYF. CDR3 DNA sequence: TGTGCCAGCAGCCCCAGGAGTGGGGAGACCCAGTACTTC. Full variable domain (outside the CDR3, taken from reference TRBV5-4 and TRBJ2-5): ETGVTQSPTHLIKTRGQQVTLRCSSQSGHNTVSWYQQALGQGPQFIFQYYREEENGRGNFPPRFSGLQFPNYSSELNVNALELDDSALYLCASSPRSGETQYFGPGTRLLVL.